This passage covers 18 T cell receptor beta chains from one sample sequenced in a study of tumor-infiltrating T cells and Merkel cell polyomavirus. Every patient's tumor was robustly positive for Merkel cell polyomavirus Large T antigen on immunohistochemistry. Sequenced by immunoSEQ multiplex PCR; TCRdb stores in-frame clones only, minus some. In the table there are approximately 920 clones, 87% of which are singletons. Material: Merkel cell polyomavirus peptide tetramer+ CD8+ T cells sorted from blood. These receptors all come from a man in his sixties with Merkel cell carcinoma.

This chain connects TRBV6-5 to TRBJ1-2; the D gene is possibly TRBD1 (6 bases). V was pared by 4 bases and J by 1 base, with 13 bases between. The CDR3 length is 15 residues. Germline V gene lookup returns CDR1 MNHEY and CDR2 SVGAGI. CDR3 sequence: CASSSGGADNYGYTF. CDR3 DNA sequence: TGTGCCAGCAGTTCGGGGGGGGCGGATAACTATGGCTACACCTTC.

The V gene is TRBV7-9, the J gene TRBJ2-7, with D hard to call. Trimming left V 3 bases short and J 5 bases short, with 11 bases between. Germline V gene lookup returns CDR1 SEHNR and CDR2 FQNEAQ (reference sequence). The CDR3 totals 13 residues. CDR3 coding DNA: TGTGCCAGCAGCTTTAGTCCGTCCCACGAGCAGTACTTC. Protein: CASSFSPSHEQYF.

V gene TRBV27 combines with J gene TRBJ1-1, with a possible D match to TRBD1 (5 bases). The CDR3 sequence is 13 residues long. Trimming left V 3 bases short and J 1 base short, with 6 bases between. The germline gives CDR1 MNHEY, CDR2 SMNVEV (reference sequence). CDR3 in DNA: TGTGCCAGCAGTTTTACAGGGAACACTGAAGCTTTCTTT. It specifies CASSFTGNTEAFF.

V gene TRBV11-2 combines with J gene TRBJ2-2; 14 nucleotides match TRBD2. This CDR3 has 16 amino acids. Germline V lookup: CDR1 SGHAT, CDR2 FQNNGV. Germline trimming cut 5 bases from V and 5 bases from J; bases unmatched to any gene: 4. The CDR3 here is CASSGLAGGRTGELFF. The CDR3 DNA reads TGTGCCAGCAGCGGACTAGCGGGGGGTCGGACCGGGGAGCTGTTTTTT.

CDR3 sequence reads: CASSSGGRRGGFTDTQYF. The CDR3 nucleotides read TGTGCCAGCAGCTCAGGAGGGAGGCGTGGGGGATTCACAGATACGCAGTATTTT. This rearrangement joins TRBV5-4 to TRBJ2-3; D is perhaps TRBD2 (6 bases). Germline-derived CDR1 and CDR2 are SGHNT and YYREEE (reference sequence). The CDR3 consists of 18 residues. Trimming took off 3 bases at V and 2 bases at J, with 22 bases between the two ends.

The chain combines TRBV10-3 with TRBJ2-7; 16 nucleotides align to TRBD2. V lost 7 bases, J lost 2 bases, and 8 bases stayed unmatched. Germline CDR1 and CDR2: ENHRY and SYGVKD. The CDR3 runs to 17 residues. CDR3 bases: TGTGCCATCATGCGCGAAGGGACTAGCGGGGGGGCCTACGAGCAGTACTTC. It translates to CAIMREGTSGGAYEQYF.

The genes are TRBV7-9 and TRBJ2-5; 11 bases are a match to TRBD1. Germline V gene lookup returns CDR1 SEHNR and CDR2 FQNEAQ (reference sequence). The V and J ends lost 5 bases and 4 bases, in that order; junction bases with no gene match: 3. This CDR3 has 14 amino acids. The CDR3 loop reads CASSRDRGTETQYF. Written as DNA, the CDR3 is TGTGCCAGCAGCCGGGACAGGGGGACAGAGACCCAGTACTTC. Supplemented by reference TRBV7-9 and TRBJ2-5, the full variable domain reads DTGVSQNPRHKITKRGQNVTFRCDPISEHNRLYWYRQTLGQGPEFLTYFQNEAQLEKSRLLSDRFSAERPKGSFSTLEIQRTEQGDSAMYLCASSRDRGTETQYFGPGTRLLVL.

The chain combines TRBV2 with TRBJ1-5; D is possibly TRBD1 (5 bases). Looked up from germline, CDR1 is SNHLY and CDR2 is FYNNEI. This CDR3 comprises 14 residues. V was shortened by 3 bases and J by 9 bases, with 15 bases between the two germline ends. The CDR3 DNA reads as TGTGCCAGCAGTGAGCGCAGTCAGGGTTTGCCCCAGCATTTT. Its translation is CASSERSQGLPQHF.

This clone is a singleton in its sample. The V gene is TRBV5-1, the J gene TRBJ2-7; tentatively, D is TRBD1 (6 bases). Trimming stripped 1 base from V and 5 bases from J, with 10 bases between. The germline V gene has CDR1 SGHRS and CDR2 YFSETQ. This CDR3 has 13 amino acids. CDR3 coding DNA: TGCGCCAGCAGCTTGAACAGGGCCCACGAGCAGTACTTC. Translating it yields CASSLNRAHEQYF.

This chain links TRBV2 with TRBJ2-3; 11 nucleotides line up with TRBD2. The V and J ends lost 6 bases and 3 bases, in that order; junction bases with no gene match: 5. This CDR3 is 15 amino acids long. Germline V lookup: CDR1 SNHLY, CDR2 FYNNEI. Here the CDR3 reads CASRISGGGTDTQYF. CDR3 nucleotides: TGTGCCAGCAGGATTAGCGGGGGGGGAACAGATACGCAGTATTTT.

This chain uses TRBV4-3 with TRBJ1-2; TRBD1 aligns across 10 bases. The V segment lost 5 bases and the J segment 4 bases; nucleotides outside the gene matches: 10. The CDR3 spans 16 residues. Germline assignment: CDR1 LGHNA and CDR2 YSLEER. The CDR3 loop is CASSFSGTGEAYGYTF. In DNA, the CDR3 is TGCGCCAGCAGCTTCTCCGGGACAGGGGAGGCCTATGGCTACACCTTC.

The chain couples TRBV2 to TRBJ2-7; TRBD2 matches at 7 bases. J lost 3 bases, V lost 7 bases, and 12 bases had no gene match. CDR3 size: 15 residues. Germline V gene sequence: CDR1 SNHLY, CDR2 FYNNEI. The CDR3 sequence is CASKTAGAMDYEQYF. The CDR3 nucleotides read TGTGCCAGCAAGACGGCGGGAGCTATGGACTACGAGCAGTACTTC.

The V gene is TRBV7-9, the J gene TRBJ1-1; D unresolved. V lost 1 base and J 2 bases, leaving 11 bases between the germline ends. Germline CDR1 and CDR2: SEHNR and FQNEAQ (reference sequence). There are 15 residues in the CDR3. CDR3: CASSLDPPLNTEAFF. In DNA form, the CDR3 reads TGTGCCAGCAGCTTAGATCCCCCCTTAAACACTGAAGCTTTCTTT.

A remark on this clone: An end of the junction does not agree with germline; a read error may underlie this. The rearrangement uses TRBV11-2 and TRBJ2-2, with TRBD2 matching 11 bases. Germline CDR1 is SGHAT and CDR2 is FQNNGV. There are 18 residues in the CDR3. This CDR3 is CVSSLRLAGLGVTGELFF. CDR3 sequence (DNA): TGTGTCAGCAGCCTCAGACTAGCGGGGCTAGGGGTCACCGGGGAGCTGTTTTTT. The whole variable domain, filled in from reference TRBV11-2 and TRBJ2-2, reads EAGVAQSPRYKIIEKRQSVAFWCNPISGHATLYWYQQILGQGPKLLIQFQNNGVVDDSQLPKDRFSAERLKGVDSTLKIQPAKLEDSAVYLCVSSLRLAGLGVTGELFFGEGSRLTVL.

The gene calls are TRBV4-1 and TRBJ2-3, with 7 bases lining up with TRBD2. Germline V lookup: CDR1 MGHRA, CDR2 YSYEKL. This CDR3 contains 17 residues. Unmatched junction bases numbered 6, after V lost 0 bases and J lost 0 bases. The CDR3 nucleotides read TGCGCCAGCAGCCAAGATCCCCCTAGCGGAAGCACAGATACGCAGTATTTT. Its translation is CASSQDPPSGSTDTQYF.

This chain connects TRBV19 to TRBJ1-2, with D possibly being TRBD1 (6 bases). Trimming took off 9 bases at V and 1 base at J, with 15 bases between the two ends. Per the germline V gene, CDR1 is LNHDA and CDR2 is SQIVND (reference sequence). This CDR3 spans 14 amino acids. CDR3 in amino acids: CASSGQQNNYGYTF. The CDR3 nucleotides read TGTGCCAGCAGCGGACAGCAGAATAACTATGGCTACACCTTC. Full variable domain (rest looked up from reference TRBV19 and TRBJ1-2): DGGITQSPKYLFRKEGQNVTLSCEQNLNHDAMYWYRQDPGQGLRLIYYSQIVNDFQKGDIAEGYSVSREKKESFPLTVTSAQKNPTAFYLCASSGQQNNYGYTFGSGTRLTVV.

This clone appeared a single time. J is TRBJ1-2 and V is TRBV30; D call uncertain. CDR3 length equals 13 residues. CDR1 is GTSNPN, CDR2 SVGIG, per germline (reference sequence). Trimming took off 4 bases at V and 4 bases at J, with 13 bases between the two ends. CDR3 nucleotide sequence: TGTGCCTGGAATACGGGATCGAGCTATGGCTACACCTTC. It codes for CAWNTGSSYGYTF.

V usage is TRBV5-1 and J usage is TRBJ1-4; no definite D call. With 0 bases removed from V and 0 bases from J, the gap between germline ends came to 6 bases. Germline CDR1 reads SGHRS; CDR2 reads YFSETQ. The CDR3 covers 15 residues. The CDR3 protein is CASSLAGTTNEKLFF. The DNA of the CDR3 is TGCGCCAGCAGCTTGGCCGGGACAACTAATGAAAAACTGTTTTTT.